The 11 T cell receptor beta chains below come from one sample, sequenced in a study of OX40 agonist ivuxolimab in advanced cancers. Only in-frame clones appear in the TCRdb table, and some are missing; sequencing was by immunoSEQ multiplex PCR. The sample has about 380 clones; more than 55% are singletons. Sampling was carried out in a trial of the OX40 agonist ivuxolimab. These receptors came from an adult with an advanced solid tumor such as melanoma, head and neck, liver or kidney cancer.

In its sample, this clone was seen once. The J gene is TRBJ1-2, the V gene TRBV28; weak D call: TRBD1 (6 bases). The CDR3 has 15 residues. The germline gives CDR1 MDHEN, CDR2 SYDVKM. The V gene lost 2 bases and the J gene lost 8 bases, with 18 bases spanning the gap. CDR3 bases: TGTGCCAGCAGTTTACCCCATAGGGGGGACTCGGGCTACACCTTC. Translation gives CASSLPHRGDSGYTF.

This clone occurred a few times. The genes are TRBV18 and TRBJ2-3; no clear D gene. The germline V gene encodes CDR1 KGHSH and CDR2 LQKENI. The CDR3 covers 14 residues. The V gene lost 5 bases and the J gene lost 1 base, with 10 bases spanning the gap. The CDR3: CASSYGGGTDTQYF. CDR3 in DNA: TGTGCCAGCTCATACGGTGGCGGCACAGATACGCAGTATTTT. The variable domain in full, completed from reference TRBV18 and TRBJ2-3, reads NAGVMQNPRHLVRRRGQEARLRCSPMKGHSHVYWYRQLPEEGLKFMVYLQKENIIDESGMPKERFSAEFPKEGPSILRIQQVVRGDSAAYFCASSYGGGTDTQYFGPGTRLTVL.

This chain uses TRBV18 with TRBJ2-3, with unresolved D. The CDR3 is made up of 14 amino acids. Germline V CDR1 and CDR2: KGHSH, LQKENI. V lost 2 bases and J lost 1, with 7 bases in between. CDR3 DNA: TGTGCCAGCTCACCATCCGTGGGCACAGATACGCAGTATTTT. The encoded protein is CASSPSVGTDTQYF.

This clone is large in the sample. The CDR3 bases are TGTGCCAGCAGTTACTCTTGGGGTGGGGAGACCCAGTACTTC. Encoded protein: CASSYSWGGETQYF. The V call is TRBV6-8, the J call TRBJ2-5; D is unresolved. Germline assignment: CDR1 MNHGY and CDR2 SAAAGT. CDR3 length: 14 amino acids. V was pared by 0 bases and J by 5 bases, with 10 bases between.

The rearrangement links TRBV29-1 to TRBJ2-7; either TRBD1 or TRBD2 may supply D (5 bases each). V was shortened by 4 bases and J by 6 bases, with 13 bases between the two germline ends. Germline CDR1 is SQVTM and CDR2 is ANQGSEA. The CDR3 runs to 12 residues. The CDR3 loop reads CSVARGVSEQYF. The CDR3 nucleotides are TGCAGCGTTGCTCGAGGGGTGTCCGAGCAGTACTTC.

On this clone: One junction end disagrees with the germline gene, perhaps due to a read error. The V and J genes are TRBV28 and TRBJ2-3; D remains unclear. This CDR3 spans 14 amino acids. Germline V gives CDR1 MDHEN, CDR2 SYDVKM. CDR3 in DNA: TGTTCCAGCAGTTACTCGGACCACACAGATACGCAGTATTTT. Its translation is CSSSYSDHTDTQYF.

The rearrangement joins TRBV6-8 to TRBJ1-1, with 7 bases identical to TRBD1. V gave up 0 bases and J gave up 4 bases; unmatched junction bases: 2. The CDR3 has 14 amino acids. Germline lookup yields CDR1 MNHGY and CDR2 SAAAGT. The CDR3 DNA reads TGTGCCAGCAGTTACTCCAGGGGGACCACTGAAGCTTTCTTT. This gives the protein CASSYSRGTTEAFF.

This clone appeared a single time. This chain uses TRBV25-1 with TRBJ1-1; D may be TRBD1 (5 bases). The CDR3 totals 14 residues. The germline gives CDR1 MGHDK, CDR2 SYGVNS. V was shortened by 6 bases and J by 1 base, with 12 bases between the two germline ends. The CDR3 spells CASRATDWNTEAFF. CDR3 DNA sequence: TGTGCCAGCAGAGCGACAGATTGGAACACTGAAGCTTTCTTT.

This clone was observed a handful of times. This chain links TRBV14 with TRBJ2-7; a possible D gene is TRBD2 (6 bases). CDR3 size: 13 residues. Germline V gene lookup returns CDR1 SGHDN and CDR2 FVKESK. Trimming cost V 2 bases and J 6 bases, with 11 bases left between them. CDR3 bases: TGTGCCAGCAGCCAAACGCGGGGTGGCGAGCAGTACTTC. Its translation: CASSQTRGGEQYF.

The genes are TRBV11-3 and TRBJ2-5; 10 nucleotides match TRBD2. Germline V lookup: CDR1 SGHNT, CDR2 YENEEA. Trimming cost V 0 bases and J 4 bases; bases outside gene matches: 2. CDR3 length: 15 residues. DNA of the CDR3: TGTGCCAGCAGCTTAGAAGCGGGAGGGGGAGAGACCCAGTACTTC. Its protein product is CASSLEAGGGETQYF.

This chain joins TRBV18 and TRBJ2-7; 7 bases map to TRBD1. The CDR3 length is 14 residues. Germline assignment: CDR1 KGHSH and CDR2 LQKENI. The V and J ends lost 0 bases and 3 bases, in that order; junction bases with no gene match: 2. CDR3: CASSPPSGGYEQYF. For the CDR3, the DNA is TGTGCCAGCTCACCACCGTCAGGGGGCTACGAGCAGTACTTC.